This entry describes one T cell receptor (beta chain). Its antigen is still unknown. The data were obtained in a study of OX40 agonist ivuxolimab in advanced cancers. In the study overall: Patients received intravenous ivuxolimab every 2 weeks at 0.01 to 10 mg/kg. Cancers in dose escalation were hepatocellular, melanoma, renal cell and head and neck. The study, taken as a whole, reports: There was clonal expansion of CD4+ and CD8+ blood T cells by week 6 at 0.1 to 3.0 mg/kg.

Libraries were prepared by immunoSEQ multiplex PCR; TCRdb keeps only in-frame clonotypes and omits some of them. This sample has about 100,000 clones, with roughly 80% found just once. Trimming took 1 base from V and 8 from J, leaving 17 bases between them. This CDR3 has 15 amino acids. Germline CDR1 MGHRA, CDR2 YSYEKL. This receptor was taken from an adult with an advanced solid tumor such as melanoma, head and neck, liver or kidney cancer. Sequencing used CD4+ or CD8+ T cells sorted from blood, obtained in a trial of the OX40 agonist ivuxolimab. This chain connects TRBV4-1 to TRBJ1-2; maybe TRBD1 (5 bases). The CDR3 spells CASSQVAGIEGGYTF. The CDR3 DNA reads as TGCGCCAGCAGCCAAGTAGCGGGAATAGAGGGGGGCTACACCTTC.